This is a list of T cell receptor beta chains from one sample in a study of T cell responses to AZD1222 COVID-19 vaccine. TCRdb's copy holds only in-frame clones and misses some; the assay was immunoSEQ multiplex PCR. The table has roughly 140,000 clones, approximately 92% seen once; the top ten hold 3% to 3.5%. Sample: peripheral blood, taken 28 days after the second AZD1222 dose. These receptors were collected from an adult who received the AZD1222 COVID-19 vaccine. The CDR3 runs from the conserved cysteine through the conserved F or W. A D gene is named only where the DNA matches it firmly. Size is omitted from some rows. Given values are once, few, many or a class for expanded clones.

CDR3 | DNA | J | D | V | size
CASSFKTGGVDTQYF | TGTGCCAGCAGCTTTAAGACAGGGGGTGTAGATACGCAGTATTTT | TRBJ2-3 | TRBD1 | TRBV5-4 | once
CASSTSTGWTLHF | TGTGCCAGCAGTACCTCGACAGGCTGGACCCTCCACTTT | TRBJ1-6 | . | TRBV12-3/TRBV12-4 | .
CASSQGHRDTTYEQYF | TGCGCCAGCAGCCAAGGGCACCGGGACACAACCTACGAGCAGTACTTC | TRBJ2-7 | . | TRBV4-1 | few
CASSAEIEAFF | TGTGCCAGCTCAGCCGAAATTGAAGCTTTCTTT | TRBJ1-1 | . | TRBV18 | once
CASSLGKGNRNTIYF | TGCGCCAGCAGTCTGGGGAAAGGGAACCGAAACACCATATATTTT | TRBJ1-3 | . | TRBV4-1 | .
CASSLAGDEQYF | TGCGCCAGCAGCTTGGCAGGGGATGAGCAGTACTTC | TRBJ2-7 | . | TRBV5-1 | .
CASTPWGRWTGEETQYF | TGTGCCAGCACCCCTTGGGGGAGGTGGACAGGGGAGGAGACCCAGTACTTC | TRBJ2-5 | TRBD1 | TRBV5-6 | .
CASSLVGGSSYNEQFF | TGCGCCAGCAGCTTGGTGGGCGGAAGCTCCTACAATGAGCAGTTCTTC | TRBJ2-1 | . | TRBV5-1 | .
CSVALPGGPNEQYF | TGCAGCGTTGCACTACCGGGAGGGCCTAACGAGCAGTACTTC | TRBJ2-7 | TRBD2 | TRBV29-1 | .
CASSLGPEGTYEQYF | TGTGCCAGCAGCTTAGGGCCGGAAGGGACCTACGAGCAGTACTTC | TRBJ2-7 | . | TRBV7-9 | once
CASSLTGGDSYEQYF | TGCGCCAGCAGCTTGACGGGCGGAGACTCCTACGAGCAGTACTTC | TRBJ2-7 | . | TRBV5-1 | .
CASSLVGTSGGQETQYF | TGCGCCAGCAGCTTGGTAGGGACTAGCGGGGGGCAAGAGACCCAGTACTTC | TRBJ2-5 | TRBD2 | TRBV5-1 | once
CASSIGNRGNTEAFF | TGTGCCAGTAGTATAGGTAACAGGGGGAACACTGAAGCTTTCTTT | TRBJ1-1 | TRBD1 | TRBV19 | .
CASSQVLRSGNTIYF | TGCGCCAGCAGCCAAGTTCTCCGCTCTGGAAACACCATATATTTT | TRBJ1-3 | . | TRBV4-1 | once
CASSEGIAGGPRAYEQYF | TGTGCCAGCAGTGAAGGGATAGCGGGAGGGCCCCGAGCCTACGAGCAGTACTTC | TRBJ2-7 | TRBD2 | TRBV6-1 | .
CASSDSAGHEQFF | TGTGCCAGCAGTGACTCGGCAGGCCATGAGCAGTTCTTC | TRBJ2-1 | . | TRBV6-4 | .
CSASGRRGGYTF | TGCAGTGCTAGTGGACGACGGGGAGGCTACACCTTC | TRBJ1-2 | . | TRBV20-1 | .
CASRPSGGPYEQYF | TGTGCCAGCAGGCCTAGCGGAGGCCCCTACGAGCAGTACTTC | TRBJ2-7 | TRBD2 | TRBV6-2/TRBV6-3 | .
CASSSRGMRTEAFF | TGTGCCAGCAGCTCGAGGGGGATGCGGACTGAAGCTTTCTTT | TRBJ1-1 | . | TRBV7-9 | .
CASMGDRDQPQHF | TGTGCCAGTATGGGGGACAGGGATCAGCCCCAGCATTTT | TRBJ1-5 | TRBD1 | TRBV19 | .
CASMPVSNQPQHF | TGTGCCAGCATGCCGGTTAGCAATCAGCCCCAGCATTTT | TRBJ1-5 | . | TRBV2 | .
CATSIAGSSYNEQFF | TGTGCCACCAGCATAGCGGGGAGCTCCTACAATGAGCAGTTCTTC | TRBJ2-1 | TRBD2 | TRBV15 | .
CASSQIPDGYGYTF | TGTGCCAGCAGTCAAATTCCGGATGGCTATGGCTACACCTTC | TRBJ1-2 | . | TRBV6-2/TRBV6-3 | .
CASSISVGDSGANVLTF | TGTGCCAGTAGTATCTCGGTGGGGGACTCTGGGGCCAACGTCCTGACTTTC | TRBJ2-6 | . | TRBV19 | .
CASTVQDPPWFF | TGCGCCAGCACGGTCCAGGACCCCCCATGGTTCTTC | TRBJ2-1 | . | TRBV5-1 | once
CASSPGTDYEQYF | TGTGCCAGCAGCCCCGGGACTGACTACGAGCAGTACTTC | TRBJ2-7 | . | TRBV11-3 | .
CASSEKGLAGDYEQYF | TGTGCCAGCAGTGAAAAAGGGCTAGCGGGAGACTACGAGCAGTACTTC | TRBJ2-7 | TRBD2 | TRBV2 | once
CSVILGMQNTIYF | TGCAGCGTTATTCTGGGGATGCAAAACACCATATATTTT | TRBJ1-3 | . | TRBV29-1 | .
CASSSGQGGSWEQFF | TGTGCCAGCAGTTCCGGACAGGGCGGGTCATGGGAGCAGTTCTTC | TRBJ2-1 | TRBD1 | TRBV6-5 | .
CASSPDARTEAFF | TGCGCCAGCAGCCCTGACGCTCGCACTGAAGCTTTCTTT | TRBJ1-1 | . | TRBV4-1 | .
CASSLGPTAKPNYGYTF | TGTGCCAGCAGCTTGGGCCCCACAGCCAAGCCTAACTATGGCTACACCTTC | TRBJ1-2 | . | TRBV5-4 | once
CASSAPNGNSGNTIYF | TGTGCCAGCAGTGCTCCAAACGGCAACTCTGGAAACACCATATATTTT | TRBJ1-3 | . | TRBV6-1 | .
CASRVGTISNQPQHF | TGTGCCAGCAGGGTAGGGACAATCAGCAATCAGCCCCAGCATTTT | TRBJ1-5 | . | TRBV2 | .
CASSLGPGGTDTQYF | TGTGCCAGCAGCTTAGGCCCTGGGGGTACAGATACGCAGTATTTT | TRBJ2-3 | . | TRBV11-2 | .
CASGLGTVREQFF | TGTGCTAGTGGTTTGGGAACAGTCCGTGAGCAGTTCTTC | TRBJ2-1 | . | TRBV12-5 | .
CASSMGQASNQPQHF | TGTGCCAGCTCCATGGGACAGGCTAGCAATCAGCCCCAGCATTTT | TRBJ1-5 | TRBD1 | TRBV28 | .
CASSQSLAGQETQYF | TGCGCCAGCAGTCAATCACTAGCAGGCCAAGAGACCCAGTACTTC | TRBJ2-5 | . | TRBV23-1 | .
CASSSRQGPYGYTF | TGTGCCAGCAGCTCCCGACAGGGCCCCTATGGCTACACCTTC | TRBJ1-2 | TRBD1 | TRBV9 | .
CASSYSAGERNYGYTF | TGTGCCAGCAGTTACTCGGCAGGGGAAAGGAACTATGGCTACACCTTC | TRBJ1-2 | . | TRBV6-5 | .
CASGFSTGDTEAFF | TGTGCTAGTGGTTTCTCTACAGGGGACACTGAAGCTTTCTTT | TRBJ1-1 | TRBD1 | TRBV12-5 | .
CASSLDVWQGVNEQYF | TGTGCCAGCAGCTTAGACGTTTGGCAGGGGGTGAACGAGCAGTACTTC | TRBJ2-7 | TRBD1 | TRBV11-2 | .
CASSLRPVPETQYF | TGTGCCAGCAGCCTGCGGCCGGTCCCAGAGACCCAGTACTTC | TRBJ2-5 | . | TRBV3-1/TRBV3-2 | .
CASSSTGAEAFF | TGTGCCAGCAGTTCTACAGGGGCTGAAGCTTTCTTT | TRBJ1-1 | TRBD1 | TRBV6-5 | .
CASTKYRTGANYGYTF | TGTGCCAGCACCAAATATCGGACAGGAGCTAACTATGGCTACACCTTC | TRBJ1-2 | TRBD1 | TRBV7-8 | .
CASGEGGNSPLHF | TGTGCCAGCGGTGAGGGCGGTAATTCACCCCTCCACTTT | TRBJ1-6 | . | TRBV18 | .
CASSESDPDYEQYF | TGTGCCAGCAGTGAGAGTGACCCTGACTACGAGCAGTACTTC | TRBJ2-7 | . | TRBV2 | few
CASSKGSGNTIYF | TGTGCCAGCAGCAAGGGATCTGGAAACACCATATATTTT | TRBJ1-3 | . | TRBV7-9 | .
CATRAESHYEQYF | TGTGCCACCCGGGCCGAGTCCCACTACGAGCAGTACTTC | TRBJ2-7 | . | TRBV2 | once
CASSDPPSGGNTIYF | TGTGCCAGCAGTGACCCCCCCAGCGGTGGAAACACCATATATTTT | TRBJ1-3 | . | TRBV2 | .
CASSQDIRDQPQHF | TGCGCCAGCAGCCAAGATATCAGGGATCAGCCCCAGCATTTT | TRBJ1-5 | . | TRBV4-1 | .
CASSPRYPSSPSGNTIYF | TGTGCCAGCAGTCCCCGATACCCCTCTTCTCCCTCTGGAAACACCATATATTTT | TRBJ1-3 | . | TRBV2 | .
CASSLGGIQPQHF | TGTGCCAGCAGCTTAGGAGGGATACAGCCCCAGCATTTT | TRBJ1-5 | . | TRBV7-9 | .
CASSSLRTANQPQHF | TGTGCCAGCAGTTCCCTTAGGACGGCTAATCAGCCCCAGCATTTT | TRBJ1-5 | . | TRBV28 | .
CAWSGKLRGQRFEQFF | TGTGCCTGGAGTGGCAAATTGAGGGGACAGCGCTTTGAGCAGTTCTTC | TRBJ2-1 | TRBD1 | TRBV30 | .
CASSATGNYGYTF | TGTGCCAGTAGTGCGACAGGGAACTATGGCTACACCTTC | TRBJ1-2 | TRBD1 | TRBV19 | once